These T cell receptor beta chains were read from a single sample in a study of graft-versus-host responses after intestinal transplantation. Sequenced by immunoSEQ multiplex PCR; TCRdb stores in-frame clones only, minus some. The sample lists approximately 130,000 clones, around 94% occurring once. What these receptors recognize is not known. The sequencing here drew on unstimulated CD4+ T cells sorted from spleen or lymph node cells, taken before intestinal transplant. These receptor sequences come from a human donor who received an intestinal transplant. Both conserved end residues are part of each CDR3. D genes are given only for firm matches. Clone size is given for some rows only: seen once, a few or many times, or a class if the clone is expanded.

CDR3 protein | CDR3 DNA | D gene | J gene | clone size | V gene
CASSLDRGDYGYTF | TGCGCCAGCAGCTTGGACAGAGGAGACTATGGCTACACCTTC | NA | TRBJ1-2 | NA | TRBV5-1
CASSIGGGFSGNTIYF | TGTGCCAGTAGTATAGGGGGAGGCTTCTCTGGAAACACCATATATTTT | NA | TRBJ1-3 | NA | TRBV19
CASSLAPDGLIRKLFF | TGCGCCAGCAGCTTGGCCCCTGACGGGCTAATTCGAAAACTGTTTTTT | NA | TRBJ1-4 | NA | TRBV5-1
CASSQDKTGMNTEAFF | TGTGCCAGCAGCCAAGATAAGACGGGTATGAACACTGAAGCTTTCTTT | NA | TRBJ1-1 | NA | TRBV4-2
CASSQEDSYGYTF | TGTGCCAGCAGCCAGGAGGACAGCTATGGCTACACCTTC | NA | TRBJ1-2 | NA | TRBV14
CASSLADLQGYQETQYF | TGCGCCAGCAGCTTGGCCGATCTACAGGGGTACCAAGAGACCCAGTACTTC | TRBD1 | TRBJ2-5 | NA | TRBV5-1
CASNRQEVGEGNEAFF | TGTGCCAGCAATCGACAGGAGGTGGGCGAGGGTAATGAAGCTTTCTTT | NA | TRBJ1-1 | once | TRBV2
CASSDSGLKKTGTNEKLFF | TGTGCCAGCAGTGACTCGGGACTCAAAAAAACCGGAACTAATGAAAAACTGTTTTTT | NA | TRBJ1-4 | NA | TRBV6-4
CASSQGGLAGDNEQFF | TGCGCCAGCAGCCAAGGAGGACTAGCGGGGGACAATGAGCAGTTCTTC | TRBD2 | TRBJ2-1 | NA | TRBV4-1
CSVRTELNQPQHF | TGCAGCGTAAGGACGGAACTCAATCAGCCCCAGCATTTT | NA | TRBJ1-5 | NA | TRBV29-1
CASSPTGFDSGNTIYF | TGTGCCAGCTCACCGACAGGTTTCGACTCTGGAAACACCATATATTTT | NA | TRBJ1-3 | once | TRBV18
CASSLIPWDEQFF | TGCGCCAGCAGCTTGATCCCCTGGGATGAGCAGTTCTTC | NA | TRBJ2-1 | NA | TRBV5-1
CASSPGITDTQYF | TGTGCCAGCTCCCCTGGGATCACAGATACGCAGTATTTT | NA | TRBJ2-3 | NA | TRBV18
CASSLGLVRADTQYF | TGTGCCAGCAGCTTGGGACTAGTTCGCGCAGATACGCAGTATTTT | TRBD2 | TRBJ2-3 | NA | TRBV11-2
CASSMRVVGGNEQFF | TGTGCCAGTAGTATGAGGGTGGTGGGGGGCAATGAGCAGTTCTTC | NA | TRBJ2-1 | NA | TRBV19
CASSLGGRTDTQYF | TGTGCCAGCAGCTTGGGGGGTCGTACAGATACGCAGTATTTT | NA | TRBJ2-3 | NA | TRBV5-4
CASSLGTANYGYTF | TGTGCCAGCAGTCTCGGGACAGCTAACTATGGCTACACCTTC | TRBD1 | TRBJ1-2 | once | TRBV6-1
CASKWTGRNTEAFF | TGTGCCAGCAAGTGGACAGGGCGGAACACTGAAGCTTTCTTT | TRBD1 | TRBJ1-1 | NA | TRBV25-1
CASSLGLAEAGELFF | TGTGCCAGCAGCTTAGGGCTAGCGGAGGCCGGGGAGCTGTTTTTT | TRBD2 | TRBJ2-2 | NA | TRBV7-7
CASSDRVYGYTF | TGTGCCAGCAGCGACAGGGTATATGGCTACACCTTC | TRBD1 | TRBJ1-2 | NA | TRBV6-1
CASEGPGGEKLFF | TGTGCCTCCGAGGGGCCAGGGGGTGAAAAACTGTTTTTT | TRBD1 | TRBJ1-4 | NA | TRBV19
CASSPARDSGTDTQYF | TGCGCCAGCAGCCCCGCGAGGGATTCAGGCACAGATACGCAGTATTTT | NA | TRBJ2-3 | NA | TRBV5-1
CASSLGLLNSPLHF | TGTGCCAGCAGCTTAGGCTTACTTAATTCACCCCTCCACTTT | NA | TRBJ1-6 | few | TRBV11-2
CASGLGLGIEDRDPYEQYF | TGTGCTAGTGGTTTGGGGTTGGGCATCGAGGACAGGGATCCCTACGAGCAGTACTTC | TRBD1 | TRBJ2-7 | NA | TRBV12-5
CASSLAAGFGTEAFF | TGTGCCAGCAGCTTAGCGGCCGGGTTCGGGACTGAAGCTTTCTTT | NA | TRBJ1-1 | NA | TRBV11-2
CASSLGGVTFYEQYF | TGTGCCAGCAGCTTGGGGGGGGTTACCTTCTACGAGCAGTACTTC | NA | TRBJ2-7 | NA | TRBV5-8
CASSQQGEKLFF | TGTGCCAGCAGCCAACAGGGCGAAAAACTGTTTTTT | NA | TRBJ1-4 | NA | TRBV9
CASSSRDTSYEQYF | TGTGCCAGCAGTTCCCGGGACACCTCCTACGAGCAGTACTTC | NA | TRBJ2-7 | NA | TRBV6-5
CASSLRQDNTFYEQYF | TGCGCCAGCAGCTTGAGGCAGGACAATACCTTCTACGAGCAGTACTTC | NA | TRBJ2-7 | NA | TRBV5-1